In this sample, the clone carrying this T cell receptor beta chain turned up a few times. The CDR3 consists of 16 residues. The V and J ends lost 5 bases and 0 bases respectively, with 14 bases between them. Per the germline V gene, CDR1 is SEHNR and CDR2 is FQNEAQ (reference sequence). A single record per CDR3 protein comes from TCRdb applying MiXCR to the RT-PCR reads. The profile covers 45,000 to 65,000 distinct CDR3 sequences, with 13% appearing a single time and roughly a third taken by the ten largest. This entry belongs to a study of patients and donors after allogeneic stem cell transplantation.

Source material: blood, either unsorted or a sorted T cell fraction (not recorded which). The TCR sequence derives from a human donor who was either an allogeneic HSCT recipient or a stem cell or donor lymphocyte infusion donor (not recorded which). It is not recorded whose cells these are; they may come from a transplant donor. The chain has TRBV7-9 and TRBJ2-1; weak D call: TRBD2 (5 bases). The CDR3 spells CASSPPAGSSYNEQFF. CDR3 sequence (DNA): TGTGCCAGCAGCCCCCCCGCGGGTAGCTCCTACAATGAGCAGTTCTTC.